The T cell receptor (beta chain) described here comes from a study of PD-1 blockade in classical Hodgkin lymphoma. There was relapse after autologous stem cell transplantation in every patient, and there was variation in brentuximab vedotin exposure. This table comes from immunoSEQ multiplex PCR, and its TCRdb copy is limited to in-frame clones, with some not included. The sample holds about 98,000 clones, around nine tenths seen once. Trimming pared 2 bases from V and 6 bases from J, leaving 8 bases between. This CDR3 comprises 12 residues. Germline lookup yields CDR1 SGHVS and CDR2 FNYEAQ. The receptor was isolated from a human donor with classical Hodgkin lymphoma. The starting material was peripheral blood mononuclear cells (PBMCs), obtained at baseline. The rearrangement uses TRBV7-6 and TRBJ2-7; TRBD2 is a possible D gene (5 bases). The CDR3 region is CASSLRSGEQYF. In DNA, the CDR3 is TGTGCCAGCAGCTTAAGAAGCGGCGAGCAGTACTTC.